These 8 T cell receptor beta chains share one sample of origin, sequenced in a study of T cell repertoires in cytomegalovirus infection. TCRdb redid the calling of the reads with MiXCR, one entry per CDR3 protein. The sample records roughly 720,000 distinct CDR3 sequences, less than 40% being singletons. What was sequenced was PBMCs. The receptors come from a human donor in good health (CMV status not recorded). Some clones in this sample may be carry-over from other donors' samples.

The chain recombines TRBV13 with TRBJ1-6; D unclear. This CDR3 is 15 amino acids long. Trimming left V 4 bases short and J 3 bases short, with 10 bases between. The V gene's germline CDR1 is PRHDT and CDR2 FYEKMQ (reference sequence). CDR3 in amino acids: CASSWRTDYNSPLHF. The CDR3 DNA follows: TGTGCCAGCAGCTGGAGGACGGACTATAATTCACCCCTCCACTTT.

This clonotype has only a few counts. The chain carries TRBV5-5 and TRBJ1-1; D remains ambiguous. CDR1 and CDR2 (germline): SGHKS, YYEKEE (reference sequence). Trimming removed 3 bases at V and 8 bases at J, with 11 bases between. The CDR3 is 12 amino acids. CDR3 protein: CASSSLSYEAFF. CDR3 coding DNA: TGTGCCAGCAGCTCGCTATCGTACGAAGCTTTCTTT. The variable domain in full, completed from reference TRBV5-5 and TRBJ1-1, reads DAGVTQSPTHLIKTRGQQVTLRCSPISGHKSVSWYQQVLGQGPQFIFQYYEKEERGRGNFPDRFSARQFPNYSSELNVNALLLGDSALYLCASSSLSYEAFFGQGTRLTVV.

The rearrangement joins TRBV6-2 or TRBV6-3 to TRBJ2-5, with unresolved D. Germline V gives CDR1 MNHEY, CDR2 SVGEGT. The CDR3 runs to 14 residues. The V end was cut by 6 bases, the J end by 5 bases, with 16 bases between. The CDR3 DNA is TGTGCCAGCAGGGCCGACTTCGCTCGGGAGACCCAGTACTTC. Encoded protein: CASRADFARETQYF.

V gene TRBV6-6 combines with J gene TRBJ2-1; D is unclear. Germline CDR1 is MNHNY and CDR2 is SVGAGI (reference sequence). The germline V and J ends were trimmed by 8 bases and 5 bases, with 7 bases remaining between them. This CDR3 has 11 amino acids. CDR3 nucleotide sequence: TGTGCCAGCCTCGGTAACAATGAGCAGTTCTTC. Encoded protein: CASLGNNEQFF.

This clonotype came up a few times. The J gene is TRBJ1-5, the V gene TRBV7-3; D gene unclear. The CDR3 consists of 13 residues. Germline values: CDR1 SGHTA, CDR2 FQGTGA. V was shortened by 0 bases and J by 4 bases, with 4 bases between the two germline ends. The CDR3 sequence is CASSLTPNQPQHF. CDR3 sequence (DNA): TGTGCCAGCAGCTTAACCCCAAATCAGCCCCAGCATTTT.

The rearrangement joins TRBV27 to TRBJ1-5; D remains unclear. The CDR3 length is 14 residues. Looked up from germline, CDR1 is MNHEY and CDR2 is SMNVEV (reference sequence). Deletions cut 6 bases from V and 2 bases from J, with 11 bases between. The CDR3, as DNA: TGTGCCAGCAGGGGAGGGAGTGGCAATCAGCCCCAGCATTTT. Protein product: CASRGGSGNQPQHF.

As regards this clonotype: This clone may be a read error of a much larger clone one base away. This chain joins TRBV28 and TRBJ2-7; TRBD1 matches 8 bases. J lost 3 bases, V lost 5 bases, and 9 bases had no gene match. From germline, CDR1 is MDHEN and CDR2 SYDVKM. This CDR3 contains 15 residues. CDR3 DNA: TGTGCCAGCAGTGTGGGACAGGAAAGGGTCTACGAGCAGTACTTC. It translates to CASSVGQERVYEQYF.

This clonotype was detected ten times or more. This chain links TRBV7-2 with TRBJ2-7, with a possible D match to TRBD2 (6 bases). CDR3 length equals 16 residues. V lost 1 base and J lost 0, with 13 bases in between. Germline lookup yields CDR1 SGHTA and CDR2 FQGNSA. The CDR3 DNA sequence: TGTGCCAGCAGCTTAGGATGGGCGACTAGCTCCTACGAGCAGTACTTC. Translating it yields CASSLGWATSSYEQYF.